Listed here are 7 T cell receptor beta chains from one sample, sequenced in a study of blood T cell repertoires in COVID-19. Repertoires were generated with immunoSEQ multiplex PCR, while TCRdb's copy carries only in-frame clones and drops some. The table has 250,000 to 350,000 clones, around 89% seen once. Sequenced: peripheral blood. The origin of the receptors is a woman between 50 and 59 years old with COVID-19, enrolled during active disease.

About this clone itself: A much larger clone is a single base away; this may be a read error. The genes are TRBV27 and TRBJ1-5; D is undetermined. There are 12 residues in the CDR3. Germline-derived CDR1 and CDR2 are MNHEY and SMNVEV (reference sequence). The ends were cut back, 4 bases at V and 3 bases at J, with 4 bases in the middle. The CDR3 here is CASSSLNQPQHF. CDR3 nucleotides: TGTGCCAGCAGTTCACTCAATCAGCCCCAGCATTTT.

The CDR3 is CASVLDRQETQYF. The CDR3 nucleotides read TGTGCTAGTGTTCTGGACAGACAAGAGACCCAGTACTTC. This chain uses TRBV12-5 with TRBJ2-5; perhaps TRBD1 as D (6 bases). The germline gives CDR1 LGHNT, CDR2 FRNRAP. This CDR3 has 13 residues. Trimming took off 7 bases at V and 2 bases at J, with 11 bases between the two ends. The entire variable domain, with the rest obtained from reference TRBV12-5 and TRBJ2-5, is as follows: DARVTQTPRHKVTEMGQEVTMRCQPILGHNTVFWYRQTMMQGLELLAYFRNRAPLDDSGMPKDRFSAEMPDATLATLKIQPSEPRDSAVYFCASVLDRQETQYFGPGTRLLVL.

This chain joins TRBV5-1 and TRBJ2-1; D remains unclear. CDR1 is SGHRS, CDR2 YFSETQ, per germline. V lost 4 bases and J 8 bases, leaving 7 bases between the germline ends. The length of the CDR3 is 11 residues. CDR3 residues: CASSEHDEQFF. As DNA, the CDR3 is TGCGCCAGCAGCGAGCATGATGAGCAGTTCTTC.

This clone occurred once. The V gene is TRBV29-1, the J gene TRBJ2-1; D gene ambiguous. V lost 5 bases, J lost 2 bases, and 10 bases lay in between. The V gene's germline CDR1 is SQVTM and CDR2 ANQGSEA. The CDR3 is made up of 13 amino acids. The CDR3 loop reads CSVQTPTYNEQFF. As DNA, the CDR3 is TGCAGCGTTCAGACACCTACCTACAATGAGCAGTTCTTC.

V gene TRBV9 combines with J gene TRBJ1-3; possibly TRBD1 for D (6 bases). The CDR3 length is 13 residues. V gave up 3 bases and J gave up 7 bases, with 11 bases separating them. Germline loops: CDR1 SGDLS, CDR2 YYNGEE. As DNA, the CDR3 is TGTGCCAGCAGCGGAGGGGGGGTGAACACCATATATTTT. Amino acids: CASSGGGVNTIYF.

This clone was seen a few times. This chain uses TRBV5-4 with TRBJ2-7; D perhaps matches TRBD1 (5 bases). Trimming cost V 2 bases and J 1 base, with 7 bases left between them. The germline CDR1 and CDR2 sequences are SGHNT and YYREEE (reference sequence). The CDR3 is 13 residues long. The CDR3 region is CASSFDSSYEQYF. In DNA, the CDR3 is TGTGCCAGCAGCTTCGACAGTTCCTACGAGCAGTACTTC. Full variable domain (missing parts from reference TRBV5-4 and TRBJ2-7): ETGVTQSPTHLIKTRGQQVTLRCSSQSGHNTVSWYQQALGQGPQFIFQYYREEENGRGNFPPRFSGLQFPNYSSELNVNALELDDSALYLCASSFDSSYEQYFGPGTRLTVT.

The chain uses TRBV6-2 or TRBV6-3 and TRBJ2-1; 10 bases fit TRBD2. The length of the CDR3 is 16 residues. Trimming removed 6 bases from V and 12 bases from J; junction bases left unmatched: 17. CDR1 and CDR2 from the germline V gene are MNHEY and SVGEGT. The CDR3 DNA reads as TGTGCCAGCAGCCCCCTCCCGGGACTAGCGATTATATGGCAGTTCTTC. It encodes CASSPLPGLAIIWQFF.